This entry features one T cell receptor (beta chain) sequence. The target of this receptor is not known. The CDR3 holds 15 amino acids from the cysteine to the phenylalanine. The entry carries no DNA sequence. As encoded in the germline V gene, CDR1 is MGHDK while CDR2 is SYGVNS. These data belong to a study of T cells expressing NK-cell markers (TCRdb year 2020). Notes on the research overall: Three sorted T-cell subsets (CD3+CD56+NKG2C+, CD3+CD56+NKG2C- and CD3+CD56-NKG2C+) from 7 to 9 donors had their TCR beta-chain repertoires profiled. Of the eight sequenced donors, seven were found to be HCMV-seropositive and one was found to be HCMV-seronegative. The study sequenced eight donors, all healthy volunteers chosen at random: three men and five women. Sequencing of the libraries produced 2 x 150 bp reads on Illumina HiSeq 2000/2500, MiSeq or NextSeq.

Sequencing was performed on an Illumina HiSeq 2000. TCR beta cDNA libraries were prepared using 5'RACE template switching, which introduced a universal primer site and unique molecular identifiers. Priming for cDNA synthesis came from the TCR beta constant segment, and two successive PCR amplification steps followed. In the source study's methods: Reads were demultiplexed and grouped by UMI with MIGEC, and clonotypes were assembled and quantified with MiTCR. To remove erroneous sequences, TCR cDNA sequences were retained only when supported by two or more reads. The tcR package was used for downstream repertoire analysis, with clonotypes matched between fractions based on CDR3 nucleotide sequence plus V segment. VDJmatch was used to annotate antigen specificity against VDJdb, with one amino acid substitution allowed in CDR3. Through TCRdb reprocessing, the reads give one entry per CDR3 protein sequence; DNA is omitted. The V and J calls were not made by the authors but by TCRdb's processing. The table for this sample lists about 180,000 distinct CDR3 sequences. The ten largest account for 20% to 25% of the sample.

General study outcomes and caveats: In six donors, the dominant CD3+CD56+NKG2C+ clonotypes were among the top 10 CD8+ clonotypes and accounted for roughly 1.0-7.5% of CD8+ T cells. Those dominant clonotypes were again the most abundant among CD3+CD56-NKG2C+ cells in a handful of donors, at about 28.3-60.1%. Whether the expanded NKG2C-expressing T cell clones were specific for HCMV antigens was left unclear.

HCMV serostatus was determined by detecting HCMV-specific IgG in serum with a commercial ELISA kit. Ficoll density gradient centrifugation was used to isolate peripheral blood mononuclear cells from blood. Material: blood T cells: a sorted CD56 or NKG2C T cell subset, CD4+ or CD8+ T cells, or bulk PBMC T cells (not recorded which). The chain is encoded by TRBV25-1 joined to TRBJ2-1; TCRdb proposes TRBD1, but this gene call is untestable without DNA. The receptor was derived from a man aged 18-70 years in good health. CDR3 sequence: CASSEFGGTGNEQFF. The reference TRBV25-1 and TRBJ2-1 proteins fill in what lies around the CDR3, so the full variable domain reads EADIYQTPRYLVIGTGKKITLECSQTMGHDKMYWYQQDPGMELHLIHYSYGVNSTEKGDLSSESTVSRIRTEHFPLTLESARPSHTSQYLCASSEFGGTGNEQFFGPGTRLTVL.